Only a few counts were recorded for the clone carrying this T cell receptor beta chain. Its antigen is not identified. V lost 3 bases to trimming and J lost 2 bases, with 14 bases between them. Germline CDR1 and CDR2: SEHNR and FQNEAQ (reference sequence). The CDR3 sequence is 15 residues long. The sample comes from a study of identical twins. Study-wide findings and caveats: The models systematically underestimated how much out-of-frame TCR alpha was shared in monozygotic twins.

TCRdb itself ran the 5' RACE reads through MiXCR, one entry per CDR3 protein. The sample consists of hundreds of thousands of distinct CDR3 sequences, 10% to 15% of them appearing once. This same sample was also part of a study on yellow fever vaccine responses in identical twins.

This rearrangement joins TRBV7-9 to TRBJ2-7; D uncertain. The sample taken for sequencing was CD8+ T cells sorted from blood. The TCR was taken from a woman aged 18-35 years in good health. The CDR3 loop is CASSFRTGTAYEQYF. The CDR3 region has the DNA TGTGCCAGCAGCTTTAGAACCGGAACAGCCTACGAGCAGTACTTC.